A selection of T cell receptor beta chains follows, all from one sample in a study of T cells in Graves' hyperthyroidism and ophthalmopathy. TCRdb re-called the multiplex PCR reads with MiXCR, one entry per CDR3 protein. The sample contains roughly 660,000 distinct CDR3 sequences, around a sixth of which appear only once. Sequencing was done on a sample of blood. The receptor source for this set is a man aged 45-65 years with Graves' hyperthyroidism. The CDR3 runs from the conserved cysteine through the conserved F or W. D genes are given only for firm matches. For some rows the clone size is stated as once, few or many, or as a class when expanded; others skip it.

cdr3_nt: TGTGCCAGCAGTGAATCCTTAGGGTCAGCCTACGAGCAGTACTTC
cdr3_aa: CASSESLGSAYEQYF
d_call: .
clone_size: many
j_call: TRBJ2-7
v_call: TRBV25-1

cdr3_nt: TGTGCCAGCAGTCTTTTTATGGGGGAACGCTACGAGCAGTACTTC
cdr3_aa: CASSLFMGERYEQYF
d_call: .
clone_size: .
j_call: TRBJ2-7
v_call: TRBV27

cdr3_nt: TGTGCCAGCAGCTTCTGGCAAGGTAACACTGAAGCTTTCTTT
cdr3_aa: CASSFWQGNTEAFF
d_call: .
clone_size: many
j_call: TRBJ1-1
v_call: TRBV13

cdr3_nt: TGTGCCTGGAGTGGAAGGGAGTTGCAGACGCAGTATTTT
cdr3_aa: CAWSGRELQTQYF
d_call: .
clone_size: few
j_call: TRBJ2-3
v_call: TRBV30

cdr3_nt: TGTGCCAGCAGCCGAACGACTAGCGGGAGTCCCTACGAGCAGTACTTC
cdr3_aa: CASSRTTSGSPYEQYF
d_call: TRBD2
clone_size: many
j_call: TRBJ2-7
v_call: TRBV7-8

cdr3_nt: TGTGCCAGCAGCCCCTCGAGGAGAGAGACCCAGTACTTC
cdr3_aa: CASSPSRRETQYF
d_call: .
clone_size: many
j_call: TRBJ2-5
v_call: TRBV9

cdr3_nt: TGTGCCTGGAGTTTCCCTAATTCACCCCTCCACTTT
cdr3_aa: CAWSFPNSPLHF
d_call: .
clone_size: many
j_call: TRBJ1-6
v_call: TRBV30

cdr3_nt: TGTGCCAGCAGTGACGGACTTCTCTACGAGCAGTACTTC
cdr3_aa: CASSDGLLYEQYF
d_call: .
clone_size: few
j_call: TRBJ2-7
v_call: TRBV6-2/TRBV6-3

cdr3_nt: TGTGCCAGCAGTACACCGGGACTAGCGGGGAAAAACACCGGGGAGCTGTTTTTT
cdr3_aa: CASSTPGLAGKNTGELFF
d_call: TRBD2
clone_size: many
j_call: TRBJ2-2
v_call: TRBV27

cdr3_nt: TGCAGCGTTAAAATGTCGGGAAGTGGCAGCAATCAGCCCCAGCATTTT
cdr3_aa: CSVKMSGSGSNQPQHF
d_call: .
clone_size: many
j_call: TRBJ1-5
v_call: TRBV29-1

cdr3_nt: TGTGCCAGCAGCCAAGAAGTGGCGGGAGCAGCAGGGGAGCTGTTTTTT
cdr3_aa: CASSQEVAGAAGELFF
d_call: TRBD2
clone_size: few
j_call: TRBJ2-2
v_call: TRBV3-1

cdr3_nt: TGTGCCAGCAGCTTAGGGGGACTCCAGGCCTCCGAGCAGTACTTC
cdr3_aa: CASSLGGLQASEQYF
d_call: .
clone_size: .
j_call: TRBJ2-7
v_call: TRBV7-9

cdr3_nt: TGTGCCAGCAGCTCCCGGGTGGGGGGACAGGGGACCCACGAGCAGTACTTC
cdr3_aa: CASSSRVGGQGTHEQYF
d_call: TRBD1
clone_size: few
j_call: TRBJ2-7
v_call: TRBV11-3

cdr3_nt: TGTGCCACCAGTCGGGACAGCCCTAACACCGGGGAGCTGTTTTTT
cdr3_aa: CATSRDSPNTGELFF
d_call: TRBD1
clone_size: few
j_call: TRBJ2-2
v_call: TRBV24-1

cdr3_nt: TGCAGCGTTGAAGGGACAGTTGCTGGCTACACCTTC
cdr3_aa: CSVEGTVAGYTF
d_call: .
clone_size: many
j_call: TRBJ1-2
v_call: TRBV29-1

cdr3_nt: TGTGCCAGCAGTTCGGGACAGGTCAATACAGATACGCAGTATTTT
cdr3_aa: CASSSGQVNTDTQYF
d_call: TRBD1
clone_size: .
j_call: TRBJ2-3
v_call: TRBV27

cdr3_nt: TGTGCCAGTAGTATAGGACCGGGAGCGTACGAGCAGTACTTC
cdr3_aa: CASSIGPGAYEQYF
d_call: .
clone_size: many
j_call: TRBJ2-7
v_call: TRBV19

cdr3_nt: TGTGCCAGCAGCTGGGACAGGCCCACAGATACGCAGTATTTT
cdr3_aa: CASSWDRPTDTQYF
d_call: TRBD1
clone_size: .
j_call: TRBJ2-3
v_call: TRBV5-6

cdr3_nt: TGTGCCAGCAGCCAAGCGTCCCTGACAGAATACACCTACGAGCAGTACTTC
cdr3_aa: CASSQASLTEYTYEQYF
d_call: .
clone_size: many
j_call: TRBJ2-7
v_call: TRBV14

cdr3_nt: TGCAGCGTTATCGGACACCCCGACTACGAGCAGTACTTC
cdr3_aa: CSVIGHPDYEQYF
d_call: .
clone_size: many
j_call: TRBJ2-7
v_call: TRBV29-1

cdr3_nt: TGCGCCACTCAGCAGGGTGACACTGAAGCTTTCTTT
cdr3_aa: CATQQGDTEAFF
d_call: .
clone_size: .
j_call: TRBJ1-1
v_call: TRBV10-2

cdr3_nt: TGTGCCACCAGTGATCACGACAGCTCCTACGAGCAGTACTTC
cdr3_aa: CATSDHDSSYEQYF
d_call: .
clone_size: many
j_call: TRBJ2-7
v_call: TRBV24-1

cdr3_nt: TGTGCCACCGCAGAATACCGGGACAGGGGACAGCCCCAGCATTTT
cdr3_aa: CATAEYRDRGQPQHF
d_call: TRBD1
clone_size: .
j_call: TRBJ1-5
v_call: TRBV15

cdr3_nt: TGTGCCAGCAGTCCCCCAGGGCGACTGTTTTTT
cdr3_aa: CASSPPGRLFF
d_call: .
clone_size: few
j_call: TRBJ1-4
v_call: TRBV6-2/TRBV6-3

cdr3_nt: TGCGCCAGCAGCTTGGTGAGCGACATGTCCTACGAGCAGTACTTC
cdr3_aa: CASSLVSDMSYEQYF
d_call: .
clone_size: many
j_call: TRBJ2-7
v_call: TRBV5-1

cdr3_nt: TGCGCCAGCAGCAACGGCAACTACGAGCAGTACTTC
cdr3_aa: CASSNGNYEQYF
d_call: .
clone_size: .
j_call: TRBJ2-7
v_call: TRBV10-1

cdr3_nt: TGCGCCAGCAGCTTGTGGGGGGAGAACCAGGGCAAAAACATTCAGTACTTC
cdr3_aa: CASSLWGENQGKNIQYF
d_call: .
clone_size: .
j_call: TRBJ2-4
v_call: TRBV5-1

cdr3_nt: TGTGCCAGCAGCCAAGATCACCGACAGTTTGGCGGGGAGACCCAGTACTTC
cdr3_aa: CASSQDHRQFGGETQYF
d_call: .
clone_size: .
j_call: TRBJ2-5
v_call: TRBV3-1

cdr3_nt: TGTGCCACCAGTGACCGTAGCGGGAGGGCCGGTTATGATACGCAGTATTTT
cdr3_aa: CATSDRSGRAGYDTQYF
d_call: TRBD2
clone_size: many
j_call: TRBJ2-3
v_call: TRBV24-1

cdr3_nt: TGTGCCACCAGTGATTGGGTAGGGACCATTCAGTACTTC
cdr3_aa: CATSDWVGTIQYF
d_call: .
clone_size: few
j_call: TRBJ2-4
v_call: TRBV24-1

cdr3_nt: TGCGCCAGCAGCCAGACAGGGATATCGAACACTGAAGCTTTCTTT
cdr3_aa: CASSQTGISNTEAFF
d_call: TRBD1
clone_size: .
j_call: TRBJ1-1
v_call: TRBV5-1

cdr3_nt: TGTGCCAGCAGTACCCCGGGCGGGGGACTAGCCAAAAACATTCAGTACTTC
cdr3_aa: CASSTPGGGLAKNIQYF
d_call: TRBD2
clone_size: few
j_call: TRBJ2-4
v_call: TRBV28

cdr3_nt: TGCGCCAGCAACAAACTACTCACCGGGGAGCTGTTTTTT
cdr3_aa: CASNKLLTGELFF
d_call: .
clone_size: few
j_call: TRBJ2-2
v_call: TRBV10-2

cdr3_nt: TGTGCCAGCAGCTTAGAGGGCGGCGGGACCGAGCAGTACTTC
cdr3_aa: CASSLEGGGTEQYF
d_call: .
clone_size: many
j_call: TRBJ2-7
v_call: TRBV11-2

cdr3_nt: TGCGCCAGCAGCCAAGAGAGGACTAGCTCTGGGGAGCAGTACTTC
cdr3_aa: CASSQERTSSGEQYF
d_call: TRBD2
clone_size: few
j_call: TRBJ2-7
v_call: TRBV4-1

cdr3_nt: TGCGCCAGCAGCCGCAACAGGGAACTACCCTACGAGCAGTACTTC
cdr3_aa: CASSRNRELPYEQYF
d_call: .
clone_size: few
j_call: TRBJ2-7
v_call: TRBV5-1

cdr3_nt: TGTGCCAGCAGCCAAGTTTACAGGATGGAGCTCTCGGGAAAACTGTTTTTT
cdr3_aa: CASSQVYRMELSGKLFF
d_call: .
clone_size: few
j_call: TRBJ1-4
v_call: TRBV3-1

cdr3_nt: TGCGCCAGCAGCCCCCCCGGTTCTGGTAGCACAGATACGCAGTATTTT
cdr3_aa: CASSPPGSGSTDTQYF
d_call: .
clone_size: many
j_call: TRBJ2-3
v_call: TRBV5-1

cdr3_nt: TGTGCCAGCTCACCCGCAAGGGCTTTTAACTATGGCTACACCTTC
cdr3_aa: CASSPARAFNYGYTF
d_call: .
clone_size: .
j_call: TRBJ1-2
v_call: TRBV18

cdr3_nt: TGTGCCAGCAGTGATCCGACAGGGTTCGCTGAAAAACTGTTTTTT
cdr3_aa: CASSDPTGFAEKLFF
d_call: TRBD1
clone_size: many
j_call: TRBJ1-4
v_call: TRBV2

cdr3_nt: TGTGCCAGAAGGGAGTCTAACTATGGCTACACCTTC
cdr3_aa: CARRESNYGYTF
d_call: .
clone_size: few
j_call: TRBJ1-2
v_call: TRBV7-2

cdr3_nt: TGTGCCAGCAGCCCGGGGGTAGCCTCAGATACGCAGTATTTT
cdr3_aa: CASSPGVASDTQYF
d_call: .
clone_size: .
j_call: TRBJ2-3
v_call: TRBV9

cdr3_nt: TGTGCCAGCAGCTTAGTATCCCCCGGGGAGCTGTTTTTT
cdr3_aa: CASSLVSPGELFF
d_call: .
clone_size: few
j_call: TRBJ2-2
v_call: TRBV11-2

cdr3_nt: TGTGCCAGCAGCTTCTCGGTGGTAGACTATGGCTACACCTTC
cdr3_aa: CASSFSVVDYGYTF
d_call: .
clone_size: few
j_call: TRBJ1-2
v_call: TRBV11-3

cdr3_nt: TGCGCCAGCAGCCCGGACTCTTCCGTCAATACGCAGTATTTT
cdr3_aa: CASSPDSSVNTQYF
d_call: .
clone_size: many
j_call: TRBJ2-3
v_call: TRBV5-1

cdr3_nt: TGTGCCAGCAGCGGGGGACTAGCGGGAGGGTTGGAGCAGTTCTTC
cdr3_aa: CASSGGLAGGLEQFF
d_call: TRBD2
clone_size: many
j_call: TRBJ2-1
v_call: TRBV5-4

cdr3_nt: TGCGCCAGCAGTGAGTCGATAGGAGGGCCGGGAGAGACCCAGTACTTC
cdr3_aa: CASSESIGGPGETQYF
d_call: .
clone_size: .
j_call: TRBJ2-5
v_call: TRBV10-1

cdr3_nt: TGTGCCAGCAGTCCCGGGGGGGGATTGGTTACCGGGGAGCTGTTTTTT
cdr3_aa: CASSPGGGLVTGELFF
d_call: TRBD2
clone_size: many
j_call: TRBJ2-2
v_call: TRBV12-3/TRBV12-4

cdr3_nt: TGCGCCAGCAGCTTCAGCGCCGGTTCCTACGAGCAGTACTTC
cdr3_aa: CASSFSAGSYEQYF
d_call: .
clone_size: many
j_call: TRBJ2-7
v_call: TRBV5-1

cdr3_nt: TGTGCCAGCAGCCGTAGGACCGGGGAGCTGTTTTTT
cdr3_aa: CASSRRTGELFF
d_call: .
clone_size: many
j_call: TRBJ2-2
v_call: TRBV9

cdr3_nt: TGCAGCGCGAGTCTCAGGGCCGGCTACACCTTC
cdr3_aa: CSASLRAGYTF
d_call: .
clone_size: few
j_call: TRBJ1-2
v_call: TRBV29-1

cdr3_nt: TGTGCCAGTAGTTTGGCAATGAACACTGAAGCTTTCTTT
cdr3_aa: CASSLAMNTEAFF
d_call: .
clone_size: many
j_call: TRBJ1-1
v_call: TRBV19

cdr3_nt: TGCAGTGCTAGGGGACCTCAGTGGGAGACCCAGTACTTC
cdr3_aa: CSARGPQWETQYF
d_call: .
clone_size: many
j_call: TRBJ2-5
v_call: TRBV20-1

cdr3_nt: TGCAGTGCTAGAGAAGGGACAGGGACCACTGAAGCTTTCTTT
cdr3_aa: CSAREGTGTTEAFF
d_call: TRBD1
clone_size: many
j_call: TRBJ1-1
v_call: TRBV20-1

cdr3_nt: TGTGCCAGCTCCGTGGCAGGAACCGCGTATGAAGCTTTCTTT
cdr3_aa: CASSVAGTAYEAFF
d_call: .
clone_size: many
j_call: TRBJ1-1
v_call: TRBV18

cdr3_nt: TGCAGTGCTACTGAGGGCTACGAGCAGTACTTC
cdr3_aa: CSATEGYEQYF
d_call: .
clone_size: many
j_call: TRBJ2-7
v_call: TRBV20-1

cdr3_nt: TGCGCCAGCAGCTTGGTTCTAGCGGGAGGGCCCAGCTCCTACAATGAGCAGTTCTTC
cdr3_aa: CASSLVLAGGPSSYNEQFF
d_call: TRBD2
clone_size: .
j_call: TRBJ2-1
v_call: TRBV5-1

cdr3_nt: TGTGCCAGCAGTTTCGGAGAATCCTACAATGAGCAGTTCTTC
cdr3_aa: CASSFGESYNEQFF
d_call: .
clone_size: .
j_call: TRBJ2-1
v_call: TRBV27